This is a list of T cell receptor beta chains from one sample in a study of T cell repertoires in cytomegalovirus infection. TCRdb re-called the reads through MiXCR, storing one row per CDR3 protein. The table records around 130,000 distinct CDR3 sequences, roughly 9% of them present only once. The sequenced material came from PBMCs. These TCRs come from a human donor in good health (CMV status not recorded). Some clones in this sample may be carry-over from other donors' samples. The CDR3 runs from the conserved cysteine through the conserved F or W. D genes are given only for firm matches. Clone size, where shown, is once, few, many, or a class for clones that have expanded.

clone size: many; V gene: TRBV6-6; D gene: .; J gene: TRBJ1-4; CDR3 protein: CASSSTGLDRVLATNEKLFF; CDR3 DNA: TGTGCCAGCAGCTCTACAGGTTTAGATCGGGTTTTAGCAACTAATGAAAAACTGTTTTTT
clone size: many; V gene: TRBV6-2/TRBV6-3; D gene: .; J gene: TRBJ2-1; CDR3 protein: CASSPGIMGEQFF; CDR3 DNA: TGTGCCAGCAGTCCGGGAATTATGGGTGAGCAGTTCTTC
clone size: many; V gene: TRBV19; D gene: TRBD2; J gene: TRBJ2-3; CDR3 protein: CASSQLAGAATDTQYF; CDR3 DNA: TGTGCCAGTAGCCAACTAGCGGGGGCCGCAACAGATACGCAGTATTTT
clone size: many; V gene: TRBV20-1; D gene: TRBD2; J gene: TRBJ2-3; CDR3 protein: CSASRLAVNTDTQYF; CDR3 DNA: TGCAGTGCTAGTCGGCTAGCGGTAAACACAGATACGCAGTATTTT
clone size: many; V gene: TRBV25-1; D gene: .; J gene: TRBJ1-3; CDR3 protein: CASSAGAGNTIYF; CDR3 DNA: TGTGCCAGCAGTGCAGGGGCCGGAAACACCATATATTTT
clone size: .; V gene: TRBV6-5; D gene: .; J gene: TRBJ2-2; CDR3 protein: CASSSHTGSGELFF; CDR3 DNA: TGTGCCAGCAGTTCGCACACGGGTTCCGGGGAGCTGTTTTTT
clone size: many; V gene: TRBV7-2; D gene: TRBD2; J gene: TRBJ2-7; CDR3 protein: CASSKISGGASYEQYF; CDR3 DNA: TGTGCCAGCAGCAAAATTAGCGGGGGGGCAAGCTACGAGCAGTACTTC
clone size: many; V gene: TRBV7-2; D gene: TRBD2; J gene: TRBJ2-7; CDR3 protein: CASTGLAAGAYEQYF; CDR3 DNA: TGTGCCAGCACTGGGCTAGCGGCTGGGGCCTACGAGCAGTACTTC
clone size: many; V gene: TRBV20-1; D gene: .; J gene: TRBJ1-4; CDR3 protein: CSARSFGQLGEKLFF; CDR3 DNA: TGCAGTGCTAGATCTTTCGGGCAGCTGGGTGAAAAACTGTTTTTT
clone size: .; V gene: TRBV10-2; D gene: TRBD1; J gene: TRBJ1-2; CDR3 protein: CASSNGQGDYGYTF; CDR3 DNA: TGCGCCAGCAGTAATGGACAGGGAGACTATGGCTACACCTTC
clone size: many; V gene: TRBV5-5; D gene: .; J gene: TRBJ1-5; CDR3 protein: CASIKDGGNQPQHF; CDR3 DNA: TGTGCCAGCATCAAGGACGGCGGCAATCAGCCCCAGCATTTT
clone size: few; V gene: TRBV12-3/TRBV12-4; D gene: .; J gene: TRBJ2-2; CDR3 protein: CASSRGTPNTGELFF; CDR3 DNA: TGTGCCAGCAGTAGGGGGACACCCAACACCGGGGAGCTGTTTTTT
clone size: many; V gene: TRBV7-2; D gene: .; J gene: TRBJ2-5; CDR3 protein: CASSLHGTQYF; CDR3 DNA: TGTGCCAGCAGCCTCCATGGGACCCAGTACTTC
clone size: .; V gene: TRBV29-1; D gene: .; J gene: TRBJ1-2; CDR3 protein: CSVEDPQITYGYTF; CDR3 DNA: TGCAGCGTTGAAGATCCCCAGATAACCTATGGCTACACCTTC
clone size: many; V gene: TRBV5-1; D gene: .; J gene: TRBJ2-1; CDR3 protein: CASSPGANYNEQFF; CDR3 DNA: TGCGCCAGCAGCCCTGGGGCCAACTACAATGAGCAGTTCTTC
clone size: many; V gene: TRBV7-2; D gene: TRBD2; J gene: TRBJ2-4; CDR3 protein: CASRIGTRGPHF; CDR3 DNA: TGTGCCAGCAGGATCGGGACTAGAGGGCCCCACTTC
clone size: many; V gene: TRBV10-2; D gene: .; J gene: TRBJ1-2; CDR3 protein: CASSDGTTLEGRTF; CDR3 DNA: TGCGCCAGCAGTGACGGGACGACGCTTGAGGGTCGGACCTTC
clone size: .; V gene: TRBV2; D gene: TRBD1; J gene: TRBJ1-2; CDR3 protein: CASKPTTGGRGGYTF; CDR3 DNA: TGTGCCAGCAAACCAACAACAGGGGGCCGCGGGGGCTACACCTTC
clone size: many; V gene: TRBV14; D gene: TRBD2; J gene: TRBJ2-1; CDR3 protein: CASSQGGGRNNEQFF; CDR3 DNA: TGTGCCAGCAGCCAAGGCGGGGGGCGAAACAATGAGCAGTTCTTC
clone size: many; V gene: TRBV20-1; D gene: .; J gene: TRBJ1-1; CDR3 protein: CSAIYGTRNTEAFF; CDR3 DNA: TGCAGTGCTATCTACGGGACACGTAACACTGAAGCTTTCTTT
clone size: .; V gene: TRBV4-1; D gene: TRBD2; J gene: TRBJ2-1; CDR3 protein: CASSQGTSGGANEQFF; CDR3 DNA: TGCGCCAGCAGCCAGGGGACTAGCGGGGGGGCGAATGAGCAGTTCTTC
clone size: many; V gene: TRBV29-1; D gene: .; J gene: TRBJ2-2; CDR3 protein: CSVGDRAGTGELFF; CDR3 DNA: TGCAGCGTTGGAGACAGGGCGGGGACCGGGGAGCTGTTTTTT
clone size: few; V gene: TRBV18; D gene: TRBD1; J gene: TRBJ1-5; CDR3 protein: CASSPADRGPNNQPQHF; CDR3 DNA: TGTGCCAGCTCACCGGCGGACAGGGGGCCCAACAATCAGCCCCAGCATTTT
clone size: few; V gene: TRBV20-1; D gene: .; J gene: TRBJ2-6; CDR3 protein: CSARDHTGANVLTF; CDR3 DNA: TGCAGTGCTAGAGATCACACTGGGGCCAACGTCCTGACTTTC
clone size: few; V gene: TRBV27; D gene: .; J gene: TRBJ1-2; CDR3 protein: CASSLAGSDYGYTF; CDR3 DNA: TGTGCCAGCAGTTTAGCAGGGAGTGACTATGGCTACACCTTC